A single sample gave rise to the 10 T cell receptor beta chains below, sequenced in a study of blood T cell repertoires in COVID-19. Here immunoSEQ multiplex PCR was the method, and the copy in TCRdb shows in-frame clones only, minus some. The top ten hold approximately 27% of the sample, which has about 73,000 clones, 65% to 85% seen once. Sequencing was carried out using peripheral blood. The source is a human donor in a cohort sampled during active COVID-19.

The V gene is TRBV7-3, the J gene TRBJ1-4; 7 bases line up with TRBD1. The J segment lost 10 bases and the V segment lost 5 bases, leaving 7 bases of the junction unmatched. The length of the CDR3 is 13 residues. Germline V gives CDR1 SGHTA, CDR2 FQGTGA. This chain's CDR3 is CASSPRQGGKLFF. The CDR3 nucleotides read TGTGCCAGCAGCCCAAGACAGGGCGGAAAACTGTTTTTT. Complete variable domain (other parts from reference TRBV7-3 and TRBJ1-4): GAGVSQTPSNKVTEKGKYVELRCDPISGHTALYWYRQSLGQGPEFLIYFQGTGAADDSGLPNDRFFAVRPEGSVSTLKIQRTERGDSAVYLCASSPRQGGKLFFGSGTQLSVL.

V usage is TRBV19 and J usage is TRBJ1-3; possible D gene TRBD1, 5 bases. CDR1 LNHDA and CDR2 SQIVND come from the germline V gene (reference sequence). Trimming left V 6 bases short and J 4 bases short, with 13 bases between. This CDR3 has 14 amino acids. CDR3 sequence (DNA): TGTGCCAGTAGAACGACAGTAAACGGAAACACCATATATTTT. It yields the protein CASRTTVNGNTIYF.

CDR3 in DNA: TGTGCCAGCACCGTTGCTGGGGCCAACGTCCTGACTTTC. It encodes CASTVAGANVLTF. The rearrangement joins TRBV28 to TRBJ2-6, with D hard to call. Between the trimmed V and J ends, which lost 7 bases and 2 bases, there was a span of 6 bases. Per germline, CDR1 MDHEN and CDR2 SYDVKM. This CDR3 contains 13 residues.

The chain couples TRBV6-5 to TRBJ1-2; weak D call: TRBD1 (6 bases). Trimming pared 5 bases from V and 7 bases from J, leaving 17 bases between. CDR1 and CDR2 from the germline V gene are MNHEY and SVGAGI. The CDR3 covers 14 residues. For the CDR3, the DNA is TGTGCCAGCAGTCCCGGAGGGGGGGCGGCTGGCTACACCTTC. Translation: CASSPGGGAAGYTF.

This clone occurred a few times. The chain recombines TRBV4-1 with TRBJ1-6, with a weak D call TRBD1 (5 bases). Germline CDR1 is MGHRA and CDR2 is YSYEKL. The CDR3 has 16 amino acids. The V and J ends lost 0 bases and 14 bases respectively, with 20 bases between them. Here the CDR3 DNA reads TGCGCCAGCAGCCAAGAGGGGGGTATCGGAATAAGCACCCTCCACTTT. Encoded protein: CASSQEGGIGISTLHF.

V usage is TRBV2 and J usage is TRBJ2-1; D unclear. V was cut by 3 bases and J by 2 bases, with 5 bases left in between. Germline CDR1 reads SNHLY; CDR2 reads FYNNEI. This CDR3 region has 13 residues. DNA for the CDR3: TGTGCCAGCAGTGAGGGCACCTACAATGAGCAGTTCTTC. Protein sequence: CASSEGTYNEQFF.

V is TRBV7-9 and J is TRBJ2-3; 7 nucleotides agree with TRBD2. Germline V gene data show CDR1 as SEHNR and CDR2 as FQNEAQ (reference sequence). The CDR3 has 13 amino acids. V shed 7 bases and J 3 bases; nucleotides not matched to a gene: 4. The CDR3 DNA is TGTGCCAGCATTCCAGCGGGGACAGATACGCAGTATTTT. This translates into CASIPAGTDTQYF. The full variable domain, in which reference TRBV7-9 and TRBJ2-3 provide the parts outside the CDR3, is DTGVSQNPRHKITKRGQNVTFRCDPISEHNRLYWYRQTLGQGPEFLTYFQNEAQLEKSRLLSDRFSAERPKGSFSTLEIQRTEQGDSAMYLCASIPAGTDTQYFGPGTRLTVL.

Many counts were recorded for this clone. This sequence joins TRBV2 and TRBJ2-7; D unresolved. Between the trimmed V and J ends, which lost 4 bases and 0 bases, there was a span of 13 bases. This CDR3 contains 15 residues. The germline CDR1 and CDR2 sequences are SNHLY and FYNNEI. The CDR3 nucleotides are TGTGCCAGCAGTGTAGGCAGGTCCTTCTCCTACGAGCAGTACTTC. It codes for CASSVGRSFSYEQYF.

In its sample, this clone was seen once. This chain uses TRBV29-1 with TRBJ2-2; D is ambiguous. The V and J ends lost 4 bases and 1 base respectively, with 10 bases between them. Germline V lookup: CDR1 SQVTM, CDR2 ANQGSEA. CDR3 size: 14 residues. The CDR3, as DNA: TGCAGCGTTGGGGCCGGAAGGAACACCGGGGAGCTGTTTTTT. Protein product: CSVGAGRNTGELFF.

Here the CDR3 DNA reads TGTGCCAGCAGACCTCCCACCGGGACAGGAGCCTACGAGCAGTACTTC. Its protein is CASRPPTGTGAYEQYF. The chain combines TRBV6-2 or TRBV6-3 with TRBJ2-7, with 8 bases matching TRBD1. CDR3 size: 16 residues. The V and J ends lost 6 bases and 2 bases, in that order; junction bases with no gene match: 12. The germline gives CDR1 MNHEY, CDR2 SVGEGT.